What follows are 28 T cell receptor beta chains derived from one specimen sequenced in a study of T cells after yellow fever vaccination. From the 5' RACE reads, TCRdb called clonotypes with MiXCR, one entry per CDR3 protein. Of about 150,000 distinct CDR3 sequences in the sample, around 6.3% are singletons; the top ten hold approximately 0.61%. This specimen consisted of CD4+ T cells sorted from PBMCs, obtained 10 days after the yellow fever booster vaccination. All receptors derive from a man aged 25-40 years who received the YFV17D yellow fever vaccine.

This clonotype showed up many times. The chain couples TRBV7-2 to TRBJ2-7; 9 bases agree with TRBD1. Germline CDR1 and CDR2: SGHTA and FQGNSA. With V trimmed by 4 bases and J by 3 bases, 7 bases remained unmatched. The CDR3 is 15 residues long. The CDR3, as DNA: TGTGCCAGCAGCTACGGGACAGGGCTCTTCTACGAGCAGTACTTC. This gives the protein CASSYGTGLFYEQYF.

This clonotype was picked up many times. The V gene is TRBV10-3, the J gene TRBJ2-3; no clear D. Trimming took 4 bases from V and 2 from J, leaving 7 bases between them. The CDR3 covers 13 residues. CDR1 and CDR2 (germline): ENHRY, SYGVKD. This CDR3 is CAISGDNTDTQYF. CDR3 nucleotides: TGTGCCATCAGTGGGGATAACACAGATACGCAGTATTTT.

This clonotype was detected ten times or more. This rearrangement joins TRBV4-3 to TRBJ1-5; D perhaps matches TRBD1 (5 bases). CDR3 length: 16 residues. Germline V gene sequence: CDR1 LGHNA, CDR2 YSLEER. V was trimmed by 1 base and J by 7 bases, leaving 17 bases between them. The CDR3 protein is CASSQGLGRWEQPQHF. CDR3 in DNA: TGCGCCAGCAGCCAAGGCCTGGGACGGTGGGAACAGCCCCAGCATTTT.

This clonotype was detected ten times or more. The CDR3 protein is CASRYSGQGNTIYF. The CDR3 DNA is TGTGCCAGCCGCTACTCTGGACAGGGAAACACCATATATTTT. V usage is TRBV12-3 or TRBV12-4 and J usage is TRBJ1-3; TRBD1 might be the D (6 bases). This CDR3 spans 14 amino acids. Trimming shortened V by 8 bases and J by 4 bases, and 15 bases separated the two germline ends.

The table lists this clonotype with a few counts. The rearrangement links TRBV19 to TRBJ2-5; a possible D gene is TRBD2 (5 bases). The CDR3 is 14 residues long. V lost 5 bases and J 4 bases, leaving 14 bases between the germline ends. Germline V CDR1 and CDR2: LNHDA, SQIVND (reference sequence). The CDR3 sequence is CASSLGVLGETQYF. As DNA, the CDR3 is TGTGCCAGTAGTCTCGGGGTTTTAGGAGAGACCCAGTACTTC.

This clonotype was seen ten or more times. The chain has TRBV6-5 and TRBJ2-7; 12 bases match TRBD2. Per the germline V gene, CDR1 is MNHEY and CDR2 is SVGAGI. The V segment lost 4 bases and the J segment 4 bases; nucleotides outside the gene matches: 5. The CDR3 length is 15 residues. The CDR3 DNA follows: TGTGCCAGCAGTTCTTGGACTAGCGGGATTTACGAGCAGTACTTC. It encodes CASSSWTSGIYEQYF.

This clonotype was recorded at least ten times. The rearrangement uses TRBV6-5 and TRBJ2-7; D is ambiguous. The CDR3 has 12 residues. Germline values: CDR1 MNHEY, CDR2 SVGAGI. The V gene lost 9 bases and the J gene lost 1 base, with 10 bases spanning the gap. The CDR3 bases are TGTGCCAGTCGGGCCCGTTCCTACGAGCAGTACTTC. It codes for CASRARSYEQYF.

Many counts were recorded for this clonotype. The genes are TRBV29-1 and TRBJ2-1; D is unresolved. This CDR3 is 12 amino acids long. Germline V gene sequence: CDR1 SQVTM, CDR2 ANQGSEA. Trimming pared 8 bases from V and 7 bases from J, leaving 15 bases between. The CDR3 spells CSPLGKENEQFF. CDR3 DNA sequence: TGCAGCCCCTTAGGAAAGGAGAATGAGCAGTTCTTC.

This clonotype occurred many times. The rearrangement links TRBV5-1 to TRBJ2-2; D is unresolved. The germline V gene encodes CDR1 SGHRS and CDR2 YFSETQ. V was cut by 7 bases and J by 0 bases, with 7 bases left in between. The CDR3 has 13 amino acids. The DNA of the CDR3 is TGCGCCAGCCTTAGGCCGAACACCGGGGAGCTGTTTTTT. This sequence encodes CASLRPNTGELFF.

This clonotype came up many times. The chain links TRBV9 to TRBJ2-3; D not certain. With 4 bases removed from V and 2 bases from J, the gap between germline ends came to 17 bases. This CDR3 is 16 amino acids long. The germline V gene encodes CDR1 SGDLS and CDR2 YYNGEE. The CDR3 reads CASSPDSGGYTDTQYF. The CDR3 region has the DNA TGTGCCAGCAGCCCCGACTCTGGCGGATACACAGATACGCAGTATTTT.

The sample holds many counts of this clonotype. The CDR3 DNA reads TGCAGCGTTGTTCCGGGGGCGCCCACTGAAGCTTTCTTT. Encoded protein: CSVVPGAPTEAFF. The chain is built from TRBV29-1 and TRBJ1-1, with TRBD1 as a possible D gene (6 bases). The CDR3 length is 13 residues. Trimming pared 4 bases from V and 4 bases from J, leaving 13 bases between. Germline assignment: CDR1 SQVTM and CDR2 ANQGSEA. The full variable domain, rest sourced from reference TRBV29-1 and TRBJ1-1, is SAVISQKPSRDICQRGTSLTIQCQVDSQVTMMFWYRQQPGQSLTLIATANQGSEATYESGFVIDKFPISRPNLTFSTLTVSNMSPEDSSIYLCSVVPGAPTEAFFGQGTRLTVV.

This clonotype was observed a single time. A much larger clone is a single base away; this may be a read error. The chain has TRBV7-2 and TRBJ2-1; D gene unclear. V gave up 8 bases and J gave up 4 bases, with 12 bases separating them. The CDR3 consists of 13 residues. CDR1 and CDR2 (germline): SGHTA, FQGNSA. The CDR3, as DNA: TGTGCCAGCCTTTTAAATGCGTACAATGAGCAGTTCTTC. Its protein is CASLLNAYNEQFF.

The genes are TRBV24-1 and TRBJ2-1, with D tentatively TRBD1 (5 bases). V was cut by 2 bases and J by 0 bases, with 16 bases left in between. Germline V gene sequence: CDR1 KGHDR, CDR2 SFDVKD. The CDR3 is 18 amino acids. The CDR3 nucleotides are TGTGCCACCAGTGATTCGCTCAGGGTCGCCTTCTCCTACAATGAGCAGTTCTTC. Amino acid sequence: CATSDSLRVAFSYNEQFF.

This clonotype was observed a handful of times. The CDR3 nucleotides read TGTGCCAGCAGCGCACAAAGAAACACCGGGGAGCTGTTTTTT. Translation gives CASSAQRNTGELFF. The rearrangement links TRBV7-2 to TRBJ2-2; D is uncertain. Trimming shortened V by 5 bases and J by 2 bases, and 9 bases separated the two germline ends. Germline lookup yields CDR1 SGHTA and CDR2 FQGNSA. The CDR3 runs to 14 residues.

This clonotype was seen repeatedly, ten times or more. The gene calls are TRBV12-3 or TRBV12-4 and TRBJ2-7; D perhaps matches TRBD2 (5 bases). V gave up 1 base and J gave up 1 base, with 11 bases separating them. The CDR3 extends over 15 amino acids. CDR3 loop: CASSLGLPGSYEQYF. In DNA, the CDR3 is TGTGCCAGCAGTTTAGGTCTTCCGGGGTCCTACGAGCAGTACTTC.

The J gene is TRBJ2-1, the V gene TRBV19, with TRBD2 matching 7 bases. With V trimmed by 7 bases and J by 0 bases, 24 bases remained unmatched. CDR3 length: 21 amino acids. Germline values: CDR1 LNHDA, CDR2 SQIVND (reference sequence). The CDR3 nucleotides are TGTGCCAGTATCCCGGGGCGAGCGGCGGGAGTGGCTCCGAGCTCCTACAATGAGCAGTTCTTC. It translates to CASIPGRAAGVAPSSYNEQFF.

The CDR3 sequence: CASSYSTSPTDTQYF. In DNA, the CDR3 is TGTGCCAGCAGTTACTCCACGAGTCCCACAGATACGCAGTATTTT. J is TRBJ2-3 and V is TRBV6-2 or TRBV6-3; D remains ambiguous. This CDR3 has 15 amino acids. Trimming pared 0 bases from V and 2 bases from J, leaving 9 bases between. Germline V gene lookup returns CDR1 MNHEY and CDR2 SVGEGT.

There are a few counts of this clonotype. The chain employs TRBV7-2 and TRBJ1-3; D perhaps matches TRBD1 (5 bases). CDR3 length: 13 amino acids. Trimming took off 7 bases at V and 3 bases at J, with 10 bases between the two ends. Germline CDR1 and CDR2: SGHTA and FQGNSA. The DNA of the CDR3 is TGTGCCAGCACCAGGGACCTTGGAAACACCATATATTTT. Encoded protein: CASTRDLGNTIYF.

At least ten counts were recorded for this clonotype. The chain is built from TRBV28 and TRBJ2-1; no definite D call. CDR1 is MDHEN and CDR2 is SYDVKM in the germline V gene. The CDR3 is 15 residues long. Trimming pared 6 bases from V and 1 base from J, leaving 13 bases between. The CDR3 DNA reads TGTGCCAGCAGCTCCAGGCTCGATTCCTACAATGAGCAGTTCTTC. Amino acid sequence: CASSSRLDSYNEQFF.

This clonotype was recorded at least ten times. This sequence joins TRBV7-2 and TRBJ1-1, with D tentatively TRBD1 (5 bases). CDR1 and CDR2 from the germline V gene are SGHTA and FQGNSA. V dropped 8 bases and J dropped 0 bases, with 16 bases sitting between them. This CDR3 has 15 amino acids. As DNA, the CDR3 is TGTGCCAGCTCCCTACGGGCCAGGGTGAACACTGAAGCTTTCTTT. Translating gives CASSLRARVNTEAFF. Full variable domain (outside the CDR3, taken from reference TRBV7-2 and TRBJ1-1): GAGVSQSPSNKVTEKGKDVELRCDPISGHTALYWYRQSLGQGLEFLIYFQGNSAPDKSGLPSDRFSAERTGGSVSTLTIQRTQQEDSAVYLCASSLRARVNTEAFFGQGTRLTVV.

In its sample, this clonotype was seen many times. The genes are TRBV6-2 or TRBV6-3 and TRBJ2-1; D is unresolved. The CDR3 totals 14 residues. V lost 2 bases, J lost 6 bases, and 11 bases lay in between. Germline V gene lookup returns CDR1 MNHEY and CDR2 SVGEGT. CDR3: CASSYKGFGNEQFF. In DNA, the CDR3 is TGTGCCAGCAGTTACAAGGGTTTCGGCAATGAGCAGTTCTTC.

The chain joins TRBV7-1 to TRBJ2-1; the D gene is possibly TRBD2 (5 bases). TRBV7-1 is an open reading frame whose function is uncertain. This CDR3 spans 23 amino acids. V lost 3 bases to trimming and J lost 5 bases, with 38 bases between them. For the CDR3, the DNA is TGTGCCAGCAGCTCCCTTCGAAGGATGGCCCGTGAGGGATCTGAGGGAAACCACAATGAGCAGTTCTTC. Amino acid sequence: CASSSLRRMAREGSEGNHNEQFF.

There are many counts of this clonotype. The chain joins TRBV29-1 to TRBJ2-5; TRBD2 agrees at 8 bases. Germline CDR1 reads SQVTM; CDR2 reads ANQGSEA. The V segment lost 3 bases and the J segment 2 bases; nucleotides outside the gene matches: 2. This CDR3 spans 13 amino acids. The CDR3 DNA is TGCAGCGTTGACCCGGGAGGGCAAGAGACCCAGTACTTC. This codes for CSVDPGGQETQYF.

This clonotype has ten or more counts. J is TRBJ2-3 and V is TRBV10-1; 8 nucleotides agree with TRBD1. J gave up 1 base and V 2 bases, and 5 bases lay outside the gene matches. The CDR3 has 16 amino acids. Germline assignment: CDR1 WNHNN and CDR2 SYGVQD (reference sequence). Here the CDR3 reads CASSEDRGVGTDTQYF. The CDR3 DNA reads as TGCGCCAGCAGTGAGGACAGGGGAGTTGGCACAGATACGCAGTATTTT.

This clonotype was picked up many times. This chain links TRBV2 with TRBJ2-2; TRBD2 is a possible D gene (7 bases). The V end lost 7 bases, the J end lost 5 bases, and 17 bases lay between the germline ends. This CDR3 comprises 15 residues. Germline V lookup: CDR1 SNHLY, CDR2 FYNNEI. CDR3 nucleotide sequence: TGTGCCAGCACAGAGGGGGGGCGTCGGACCGGGGAGCTGTTTTTT. Translating gives CASTEGGRRTGELFF.

This clonotype was seen at least ten times. The chain uses TRBV7-2 and TRBJ2-5; unclear D gene. V was trimmed by 4 bases and J by 0 bases, leaving 9 bases between them. Germline V gene sequence: CDR1 SGHTA, CDR2 FQGNSA. The CDR3 has 14 residues. The CDR3 reads CASSSRIYQETQYF. The CDR3 coding sequence is TGTGCCAGCAGCTCAAGGATATACCAAGAGACCCAGTACTTC.

Many counts were recorded for this clonotype. The V call is TRBV4-3, the J call TRBJ2-7, with 7 bases lining up with TRBD2. The CDR3 is 15 residues long. Germline V lookup: CDR1 LGHNA, CDR2 YSLEER. V shed 1 base, J shed 2 bases, and the junction held 5 bases outside the gene matches. This CDR3 is CASSQAGGRAYEQYF. In DNA form, the CDR3 reads TGCGCCAGCAGCCAAGCAGGAGGGAGGGCCTACGAGCAGTACTTC.

This clonotype was picked up many times. The chain carries TRBV6-2 or TRBV6-3 and TRBJ2-7; D may match TRBD1 or TRBD2 (5 bases each). CDR1 is MNHEY, CDR2 SVGEGT, per germline. The CDR3 spans 15 residues. V dropped 2 bases and J dropped 2 bases, with 13 bases sitting between them. CDR3 region: CASSYGGTIAYEQYF. The CDR3 region has the DNA TGTGCCAGCAGTTACGGGGGAACTATAGCCTACGAGCAGTACTTC.